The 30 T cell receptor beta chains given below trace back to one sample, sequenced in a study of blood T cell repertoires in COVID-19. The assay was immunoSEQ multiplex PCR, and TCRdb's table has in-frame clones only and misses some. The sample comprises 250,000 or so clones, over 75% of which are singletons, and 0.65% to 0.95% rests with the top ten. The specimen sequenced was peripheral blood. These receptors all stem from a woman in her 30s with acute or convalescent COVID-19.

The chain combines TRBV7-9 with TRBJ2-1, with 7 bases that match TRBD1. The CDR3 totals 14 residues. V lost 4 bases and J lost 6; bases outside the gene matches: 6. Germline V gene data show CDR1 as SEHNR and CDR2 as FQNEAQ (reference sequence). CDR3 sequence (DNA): TGTGCCAGCAGCTCGACAGGGATCCCCAATGAGCAGTTCTTC. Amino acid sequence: CASSSTGIPNEQFF.

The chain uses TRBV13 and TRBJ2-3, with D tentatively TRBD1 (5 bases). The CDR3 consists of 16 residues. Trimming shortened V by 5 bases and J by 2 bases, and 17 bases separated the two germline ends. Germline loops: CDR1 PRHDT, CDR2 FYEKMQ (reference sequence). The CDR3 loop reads CASSTRLTANTDTQYF. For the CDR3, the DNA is TGTGCCAGCAGCACCCGGCTGACAGCAAACACAGATACGCAGTATTTT.

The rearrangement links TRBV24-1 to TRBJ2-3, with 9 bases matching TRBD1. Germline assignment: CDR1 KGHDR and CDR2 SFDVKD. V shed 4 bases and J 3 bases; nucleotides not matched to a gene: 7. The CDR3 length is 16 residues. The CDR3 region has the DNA TGTGCCACCAGTGACCCACAGGGGGCGCTTACAGATACGCAGTATTTT. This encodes CATSDPQGALTDTQYF.

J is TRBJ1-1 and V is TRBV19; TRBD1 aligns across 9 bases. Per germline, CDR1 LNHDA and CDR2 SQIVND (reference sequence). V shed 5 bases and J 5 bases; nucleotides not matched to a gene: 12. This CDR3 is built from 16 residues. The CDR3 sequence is CASSHQTGGFLTEAFF. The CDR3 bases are TGTGCCAGTAGTCACCAGACAGGGGGTTTTTTAACTGAAGCTTTCTTT.

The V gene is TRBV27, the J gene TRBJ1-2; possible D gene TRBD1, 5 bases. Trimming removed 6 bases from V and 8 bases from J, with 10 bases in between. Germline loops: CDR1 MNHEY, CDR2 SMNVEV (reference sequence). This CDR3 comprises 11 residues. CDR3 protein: CASSQGGGYTF. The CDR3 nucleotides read TGTGCCAGCAGCCAGGGTGGGGGCTACACCTTC.

DNA for the CDR3: TGTGCCAGCAGCCCCGGGACAGGGGCTTACGAGCAGTACTTC. Translation: CASSPGTGAYEQYF. The gene calls are TRBV9 and TRBJ2-7; 10 nucleotides agree with TRBD1. Germline CDR1 is SGDLS and CDR2 is YYNGEE. This CDR3 is built from 14 residues. Germline trimming cut 4 bases from V and 4 bases from J; bases unmatched to any gene: 5.

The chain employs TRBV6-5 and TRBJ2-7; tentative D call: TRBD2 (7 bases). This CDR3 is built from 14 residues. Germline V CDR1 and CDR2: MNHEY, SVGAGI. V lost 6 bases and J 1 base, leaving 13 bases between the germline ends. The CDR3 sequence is CASRSGTWSYEQYF. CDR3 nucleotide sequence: TGTGCCAGCAGAAGCGGGACATGGTCCTACGAGCAGTACTTC.

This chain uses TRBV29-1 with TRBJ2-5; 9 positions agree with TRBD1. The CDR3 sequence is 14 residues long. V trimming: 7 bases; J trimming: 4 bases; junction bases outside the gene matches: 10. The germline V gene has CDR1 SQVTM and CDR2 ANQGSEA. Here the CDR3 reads CSAGRTGVLETQYF. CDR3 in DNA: TGCAGCGCCGGGCGGACAGGGGTATTAGAGACCCAGTACTTC.

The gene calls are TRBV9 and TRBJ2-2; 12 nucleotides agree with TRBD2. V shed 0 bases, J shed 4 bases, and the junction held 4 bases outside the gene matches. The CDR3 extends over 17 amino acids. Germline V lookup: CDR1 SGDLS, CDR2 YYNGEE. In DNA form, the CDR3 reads TGTGCCAGCAGCGTAGTTCCTAGCGGGAGGGGCACCGGGGAGCTGTTTTTT. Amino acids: CASSVVPSGRGTGELFF.

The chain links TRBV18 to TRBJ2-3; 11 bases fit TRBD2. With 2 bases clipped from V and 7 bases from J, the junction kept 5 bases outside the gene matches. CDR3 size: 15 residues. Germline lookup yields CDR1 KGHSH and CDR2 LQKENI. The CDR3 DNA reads TGTGCCAGCTCACCAGCTAGCGGGAGGTTGAATACGCAGTATTTT. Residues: CASSPASGRLNTQYF. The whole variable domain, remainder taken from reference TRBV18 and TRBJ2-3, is NAGVMQNPRHLVRRRGQEARLRCSPMKGHSHVYWYRQLPEEGLKFMVYLQKENIIDESGMPKERFSAEFPKEGPSILRIQQVVRGDSAAYFCASSPASGRLNTQYFGPGTRLTVL.

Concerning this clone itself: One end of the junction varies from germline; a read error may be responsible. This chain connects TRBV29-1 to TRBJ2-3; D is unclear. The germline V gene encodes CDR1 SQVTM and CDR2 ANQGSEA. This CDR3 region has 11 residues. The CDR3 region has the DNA TGCAGCGTTGAAGACCCCCCGAGGTTGAATTTT. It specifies CSVEDPPRLNF.

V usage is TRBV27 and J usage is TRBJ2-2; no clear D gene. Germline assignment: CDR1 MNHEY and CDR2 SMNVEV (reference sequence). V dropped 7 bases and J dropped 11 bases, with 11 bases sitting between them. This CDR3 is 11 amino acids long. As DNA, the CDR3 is TGTGCCAGCATCTCCCCAACAGAGCTGTTTTTT. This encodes CASISPTELFF.

The CDR3 nucleotides are TGTGCCAGCAGCTCCGGGACTAGCGGGAGGGCGCAAGAGACCCAGTACTTC. Translating it yields CASSSGTSGRAQETQYF. The rearrangement joins TRBV5-4 to TRBJ2-5; 16 nucleotides align to TRBD2. The germline V gene has CDR1 SGHNT and CDR2 YYREEE (reference sequence). V lost 3 bases and J lost 2; bases outside the gene matches: 4. The CDR3 totals 17 residues.

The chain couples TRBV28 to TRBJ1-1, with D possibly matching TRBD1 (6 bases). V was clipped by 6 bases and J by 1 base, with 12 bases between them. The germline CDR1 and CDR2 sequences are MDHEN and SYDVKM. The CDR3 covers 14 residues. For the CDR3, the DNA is TGTGCCAGCAGCCCACAGGGCCCGAACACTGAAGCTTTCTTT. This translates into CASSPQGPNTEAFF.

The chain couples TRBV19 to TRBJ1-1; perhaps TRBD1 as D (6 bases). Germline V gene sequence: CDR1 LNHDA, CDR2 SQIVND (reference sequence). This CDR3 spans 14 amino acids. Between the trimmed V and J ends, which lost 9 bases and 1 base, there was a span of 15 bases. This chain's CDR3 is CASQAGGTNTEAFF. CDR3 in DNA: TGTGCCAGCCAGGCGGGGGGCACGAACACTGAAGCTTTCTTT.

The chain's CDR3 is CASLIGAGGTGELFF. The DNA of the CDR3 is TGCGCCAGCCTAATCGGGGCAGGGGGCACCGGGGAGCTGTTTTTT. The rearrangement joins TRBV23-1 to TRBJ2-2; 7 positions agree with TRBD1. TRBV23-1 is treated as an ORF (open reading frame) with a function not yet certain. J lost 4 bases, V lost 8 bases, and 10 bases had no gene match. The CDR3 length is 15 residues.

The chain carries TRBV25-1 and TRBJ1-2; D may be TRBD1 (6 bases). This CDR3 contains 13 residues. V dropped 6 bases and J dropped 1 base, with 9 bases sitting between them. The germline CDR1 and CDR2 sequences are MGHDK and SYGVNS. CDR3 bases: TGTGCCAGCAGCCGGACAGTTAACTATGGCTACACCTTC. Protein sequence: CASSRTVNYGYTF.

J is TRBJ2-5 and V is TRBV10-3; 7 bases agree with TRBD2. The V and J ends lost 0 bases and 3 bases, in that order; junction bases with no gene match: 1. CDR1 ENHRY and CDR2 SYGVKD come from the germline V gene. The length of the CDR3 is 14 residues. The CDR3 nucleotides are TGTGCCATCAGTGAGTCGGCGGGAGAAGAGACCCAGTACTTC. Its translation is CAISESAGEETQYF.

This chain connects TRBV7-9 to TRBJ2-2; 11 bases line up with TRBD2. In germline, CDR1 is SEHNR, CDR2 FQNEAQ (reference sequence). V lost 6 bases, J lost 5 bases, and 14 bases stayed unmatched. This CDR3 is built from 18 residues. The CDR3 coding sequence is TGTGCCAGCAGTCAATGGGTTGTACTAGCGGGAGTGACCGGGGAGCTGTTTTTT. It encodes CASSQWVVLAGVTGELFF.

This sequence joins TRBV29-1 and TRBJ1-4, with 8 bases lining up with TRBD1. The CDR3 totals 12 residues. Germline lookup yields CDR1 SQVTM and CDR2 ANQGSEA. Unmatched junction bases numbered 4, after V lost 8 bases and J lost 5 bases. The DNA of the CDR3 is TGCAGCATACGACAGGGGAATGAAAAACTGTTTTTT. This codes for CSIRQGNEKLFF.

CDR3: CASSQVVRGKGNTEAFF. The CDR3 nucleotides are TGTGCCAGCAGCCAAGTCGTTCGGGGTAAAGGAAACACTGAAGCTTTCTTT. This chain links TRBV3-1 (or the pseudogene TRBV3-2) with TRBJ1-1; D remains unclear. This CDR3 has 17 residues. CDR1 and CDR2 (germline): LGHDT, YNNKEL (reference sequence). V lost 1 base to trimming and J lost 2 bases, with 17 bases between them.

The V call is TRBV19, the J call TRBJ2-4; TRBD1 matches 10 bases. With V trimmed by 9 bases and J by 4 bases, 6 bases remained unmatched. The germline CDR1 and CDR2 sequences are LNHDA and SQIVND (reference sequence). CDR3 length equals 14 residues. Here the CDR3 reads CASGQGDGKNIQYF. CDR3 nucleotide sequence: TGTGCCAGCGGACAGGGGGACGGGAAAAACATTCAGTACTTC.

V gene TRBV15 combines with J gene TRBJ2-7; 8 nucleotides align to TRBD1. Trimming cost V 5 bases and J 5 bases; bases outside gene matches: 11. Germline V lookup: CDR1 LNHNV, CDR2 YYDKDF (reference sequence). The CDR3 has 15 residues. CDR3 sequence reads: CATSSSGTGIHEQYF. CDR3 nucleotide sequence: TGTGCCACCAGCTCTTCCGGGACAGGTATCCACGAGCAGTACTTC.

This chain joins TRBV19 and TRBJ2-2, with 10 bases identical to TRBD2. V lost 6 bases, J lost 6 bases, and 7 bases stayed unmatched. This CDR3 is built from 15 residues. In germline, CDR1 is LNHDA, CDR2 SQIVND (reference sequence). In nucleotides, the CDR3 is TGTGCCAGTAGGGGAGCGGGAGGGCCCGCCGGGGAGCTGTTTTTT. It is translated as CASRGAGGPAGELFF.

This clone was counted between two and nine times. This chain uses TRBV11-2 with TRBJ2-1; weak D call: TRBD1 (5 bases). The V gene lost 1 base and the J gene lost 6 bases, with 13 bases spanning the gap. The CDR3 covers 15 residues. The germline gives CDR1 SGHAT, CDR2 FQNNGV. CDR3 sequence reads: CASSLVRQPPNEQFF. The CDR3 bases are TGTGCCAGCAGCTTAGTCAGACAGCCTCCCAATGAGCAGTTCTTC.

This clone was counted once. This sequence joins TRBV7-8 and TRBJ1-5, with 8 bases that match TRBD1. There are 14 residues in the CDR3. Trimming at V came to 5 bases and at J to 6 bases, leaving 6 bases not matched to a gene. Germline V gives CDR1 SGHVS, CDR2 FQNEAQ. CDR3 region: CASSPPQGGQPQHF. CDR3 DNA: TGTGCCAGCAGCCCGCCACAGGGGGGTCAGCCCCAGCATTTT.

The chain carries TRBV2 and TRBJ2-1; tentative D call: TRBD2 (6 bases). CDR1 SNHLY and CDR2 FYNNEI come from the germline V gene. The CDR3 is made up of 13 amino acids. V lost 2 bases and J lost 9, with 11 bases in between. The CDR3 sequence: CASSENQGGEQFF. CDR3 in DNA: TGTGCCAGCAGTGAAAATCAGGGAGGTGAGCAGTTCTTC.

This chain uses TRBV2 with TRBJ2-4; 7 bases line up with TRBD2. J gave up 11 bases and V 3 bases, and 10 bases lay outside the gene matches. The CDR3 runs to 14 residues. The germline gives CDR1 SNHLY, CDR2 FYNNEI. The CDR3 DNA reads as TGTGCCAGCAGTGACCCCCTTGGCGGGAGATTTCAGTACTTC. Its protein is CASSDPLGGRFQYF. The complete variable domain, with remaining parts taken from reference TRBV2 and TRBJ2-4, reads EPEVTQTPSHQVTQMGQEVILRCVPISNHLYFYWYRQILGQKVEFLVSFYNNEISEKSEIFDDQFSVERPDGSNFTLKIRSTKLEDSAMYFCASSDPLGGRFQYFGAGTRLSVL.

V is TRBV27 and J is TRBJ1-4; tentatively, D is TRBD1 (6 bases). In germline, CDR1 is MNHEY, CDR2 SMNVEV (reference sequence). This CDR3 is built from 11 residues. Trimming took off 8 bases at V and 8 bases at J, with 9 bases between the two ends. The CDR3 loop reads CASGTGEKLFF. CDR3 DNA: TGTGCCAGCGGTACAGGGGAAAAACTGTTTTTT.

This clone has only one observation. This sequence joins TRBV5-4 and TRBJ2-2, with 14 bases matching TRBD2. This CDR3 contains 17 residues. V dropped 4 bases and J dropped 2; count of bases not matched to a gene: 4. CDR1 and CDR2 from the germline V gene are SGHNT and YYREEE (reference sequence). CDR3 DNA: TGTGCCAGCAGCGGGACTAGCGGGAGAGTTAACACCGGGGAGCTGTTTTTT. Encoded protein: CASSGTSGRVNTGELFF. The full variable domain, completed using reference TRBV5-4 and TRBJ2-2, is ETGVTQSPTHLIKTRGQQVTLRCSSQSGHNTVSWYQQALGQGPQFIFQYYREEENGRGNFPPRFSGLQFPNYSSELNVNALELDDSALYLCASSGTSGRVNTGELFFGEGSRLTVL.